The entry below describes one T cell receptor beta chain. The CDR3 contains 16 residues. Germline values: CDR1 SGHVS, CDR2 FNYEAQ. With 5 bases clipped from V and 6 bases from J, the junction kept 7 bases outside the gene matches. The data were obtained in a study of blood T cell repertoires in COVID-19. Overall study: COVID-19 samples from acute and convalescent phases originated in the United States, Italy and Spain. PBMCs, B-cell-depleted T cells, or T cells provided the cDNA or gDNA that made up the material.

Authors' analysis steps: Using reference gene primer amplification, nucleated cell counts were estimated. Sequencing used immunoSEQ multiplex PCR; TCRdb keeps in-frame clones, though not all of them. The V and J calls and clone size come from that table; D and trimming were worked out from the DNA. Among fewer than 150,000 clones listed, around 78% were seen once. This chain joins TRBV7-6 and TRBJ2-3, with 14 bases identical to TRBD2. The sample consisted of peripheral blood. The receptor was derived from a human donor in a cohort sampled during active COVID-19. The CDR3 nucleotides read TGTGCCAGCAGCCACCGACTAGCGGGGGGGCCCGATACGCAGTATTTT. Translated, it gives CASSHRLAGGPDTQYF.